The 8 T cell receptor beta chains reported below all come from one sample, sequenced in a study of blood T cell repertoires in COVID-19. TCRdb's copy holds only in-frame clones and misses some; the assay was immunoSEQ multiplex PCR. The table records fewer than 700,000 clones, 85% to 90% of them present only once. Sequencing was done on a sample of peripheral blood. The source is a woman aged 45-65 years with COVID-19, enrolled during active disease.

This chain joins TRBV29-1 and TRBJ2-6, with a tentative D call TRBD1 (5 bases). This CDR3 has 13 residues. CDR1 is SQVTM and CDR2 is ANQGSEA in the germline V gene. Trimming left V 5 bases short and J 1 base short, with 6 bases between. The CDR3 region has the DNA TGCAGCGTTCAGGGTTCTGGGGCCAACGTCCTGACTTTC. Amino acid sequence: CSVQGSGANVLTF.

Regarding this clone: The sample has other DNA sequences that encode this CDR3 too. The rearrangement uses TRBV3-1 (or the pseudogene TRBV3-2) and TRBJ1-1, with 8 nucleotides matching TRBD1. The V gene's germline CDR1 is LGHDT and CDR2 YNNKEL (reference sequence). The CDR3 extends over 13 amino acids. The V and J ends lost 4 bases and 4 bases, in that order; junction bases with no gene match: 2. CDR3 in DNA: TGTGCCAGCAGCCGTGGACAGGGCACTGAAGCTTTCTTT. Translation: CASSRGQGTEAFF.

The rearrangement links TRBV6-5 to TRBJ2-7; weak D call: TRBD2 (5 bases). There are 13 residues in the CDR3. The V and J ends lost 0 bases and 8 bases respectively, with 11 bases between them. Germline CDR1 MNHEY, CDR2 SVGAGI. The DNA of the CDR3 is TGTGCCAGCAGTTACTCGAGAGACGGGAAGCAGTACTTC. It translates to CASSYSRDGKQYF.

The chain employs TRBV2 and TRBJ1-4, with 9 bases aligning to TRBD1. There are 13 residues in the CDR3. CDR1 is SNHLY and CDR2 is FYNNEI in the germline V gene. J lost 6 bases, V lost 6 bases, and 2 bases had no gene match. The CDR3 coding sequence is TGTGCCAGCAGGACAGGGGGTGATGAAAAACTGTTTTTT. Translated: CASRTGGDEKLFF.

The rearrangement uses TRBV18 and TRBJ1-5; perhaps TRBD1 as D (5 bases). Trimming left V 6 bases short and J 5 bases short, with 11 bases between. CDR3 length equals 13 residues. CDR1 and CDR2 (germline): KGHSH, LQKENI. CDR3 region: CASSVDSYQPQHF. As DNA, the CDR3 is TGTGCCAGCTCCGTCGACAGCTATCAGCCCCAGCATTTT.

The chain is built from TRBV7-9 and TRBJ2-2; 10 positions agree with TRBD2. CDR3 length equals 17 residues. Germline CDR1 is SEHNR and CDR2 is FQNEAQ (reference sequence). The V segment lost 1 base and the J segment 2 bases; nucleotides outside the gene matches: 4. CDR3 sequence reads: CASSLGTSGINTGELFF. CDR3 DNA sequence: TGTGCCAGCAGCTTAGGGACTAGCGGTATCAACACCGGGGAGCTGTTTTTT.

This clone was seen more than once but under ten times. The rearrangement joins TRBV18 to TRBJ1-2; D not certain. Germline V gene lookup returns CDR1 KGHSH and CDR2 LQKENI. V gave up 6 bases and J gave up 5 bases, with 16 bases separating them. The CDR3 totals 14 residues. CDR3 DNA sequence: TGTGCCAGCTCTATCGAGGGAATGCTATATGGCTACACCTTC. Its protein product is CASSIEGMLYGYTF. The full variable domain, its missing parts supplied by reference TRBV18 and TRBJ1-2, is NAGVMQNPRHLVRRRGQEARLRCSPMKGHSHVYWYRQLPEEGLKFMVYLQKENIIDESGMPKERFSAEFPKEGPSILRIQQVVRGDSAAYFCASSIEGMLYGYTFGSGTRLTVV.

A single count supports this clone. The chain combines TRBV5-1 with TRBJ1-1; maybe TRBD1 (5 bases). The CDR3 has 15 amino acids. Trimming pared 0 bases from V and 3 bases from J, leaving 12 bases between. CDR1 and CDR2 (germline): SGHRS, YFSETQ. CDR3 sequence (DNA): TGCGCCAGCAGCTTGGCCAGGGCTGGGGACACTGAAGCTTTCTTT. It translates to CASSLARAGDTEAFF.